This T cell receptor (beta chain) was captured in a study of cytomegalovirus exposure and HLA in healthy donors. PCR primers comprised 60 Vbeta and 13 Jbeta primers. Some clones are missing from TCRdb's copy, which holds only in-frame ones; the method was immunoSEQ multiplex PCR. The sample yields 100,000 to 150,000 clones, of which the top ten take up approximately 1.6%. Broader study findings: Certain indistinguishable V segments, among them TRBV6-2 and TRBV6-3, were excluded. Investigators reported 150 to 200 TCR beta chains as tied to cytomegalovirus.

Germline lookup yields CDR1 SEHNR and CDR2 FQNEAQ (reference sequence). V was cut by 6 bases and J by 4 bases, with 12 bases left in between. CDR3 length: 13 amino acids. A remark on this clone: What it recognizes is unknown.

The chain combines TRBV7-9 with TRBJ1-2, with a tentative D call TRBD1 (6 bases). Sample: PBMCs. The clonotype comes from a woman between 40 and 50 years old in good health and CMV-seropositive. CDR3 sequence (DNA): TGTGCCAGCAGGAGCGGACAGACCTATGGCTACACCTTC. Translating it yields CASRSGQTYGYTF.